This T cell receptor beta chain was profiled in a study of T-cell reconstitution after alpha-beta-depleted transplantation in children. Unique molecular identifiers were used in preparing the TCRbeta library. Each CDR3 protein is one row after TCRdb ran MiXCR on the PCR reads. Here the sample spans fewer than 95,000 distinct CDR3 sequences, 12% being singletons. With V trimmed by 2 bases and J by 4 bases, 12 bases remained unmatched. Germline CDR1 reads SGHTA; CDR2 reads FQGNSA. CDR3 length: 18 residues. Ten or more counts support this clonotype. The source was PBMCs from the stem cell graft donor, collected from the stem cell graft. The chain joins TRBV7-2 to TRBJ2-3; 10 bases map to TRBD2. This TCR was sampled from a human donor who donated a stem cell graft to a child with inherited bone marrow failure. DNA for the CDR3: TGTGCCAGCAGCTTACAGCCTAGCGGGAGTCGTTGGGCAGATACGCAGTATTTT. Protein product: CASSLQPSGSRWADTQYF.